This T cell receptor beta chain was profiled in a study of regulatory T cells in long-lasting Graves disease. Time point meaning: newly diagnosed GD, antithyroid drugs for less than 3 months. RNA from PBMCs was the source of the TCR library. This clonotype was detected ten times or more. Arm-PCR of CDR3 regions and iRepertoire HTBI primers were the basis on which TCR beta libraries were built. TCRdb re-derived calls from the multiplex PCR reads in MiXCR, one entry per CDR3 protein. The repertoire has about 380,000 distinct CDR3 sequences, roughly a sixth of them found once; the top ten carry about 20%. Between the trimmed V and J ends, which lost 0 bases and 3 bases, there was a span of 14 bases. The CDR3 is 16 residues long. CDR1 and CDR2 from the germline V gene are MNHEY and SVGAGI.

The V call is TRBV6-5, the J call TRBJ1-1; D may be TRBD1 (6 bases). The specimen comprised peripheral blood mononuclear cells (PBMCs), sampled at new diagnosis, from a patient treated with antithyroid drugs. This clonotype originated in a female donor with Graves disease. The CDR3: CASSYSAGALDTEAFF. The CDR3 DNA follows: TGTGCCAGCAGTTACTCTGCGGGGGCGCTCGACACTGAAGCTTTCTTT.